A single sample gave rise to the 26 T cell receptor beta chains below, sequenced in a study of PD-L1 blockade in urothelial cancer. Sequenced by immunoSEQ multiplex PCR; TCRdb stores in-frame clones only, minus some. Of roughly 91,000 clones in the sample, approximately 87% are singletons; the top ten hold around an eighth. As to time point: pretreatment peripheral blood. The source material was PBMCs, sampled around atezolizumab (anti-PD-L1) treatment. The receptors were sampled from a man aged 55 to 70 with urothelial cancer.

The rearrangement uses TRBV4-2 and TRBJ2-3, with D hard to call. This CDR3 has 13 amino acids. Germline CDR1 reads LGHNA; CDR2 reads YNFKEQ. Trimming removed 4 bases at V and 3 bases at J, with 8 bases between. The CDR3 DNA sequence: TGTGCCAGCAGCCTAGAACTAACAGATACGCAGTATTTT. Residues: CASSLELTDTQYF.

This chain uses TRBV29-1 with TRBJ1-2; D is unclear. The CDR3 totals 13 residues. V was trimmed by 7 bases and J by 8 bases, leaving 20 bases between them. Germline CDR1 reads SQVTM; CDR2 reads ANQGSEA. The CDR3 DNA reads as TGCAGCGACCTACCGGACCTTTCGGGAGGCTACACCTTC. Residues: CSDLPDLSGGYTF.

The genes are TRBV11-2 and TRBJ2-6; D is perhaps TRBD2 (5 bases). CDR1 is SGHAT and CDR2 is FQNNGV in the germline V gene. With 0 bases removed from V and 4 bases from J, the gap between germline ends came to 13 bases. CDR3 length equals 17 residues. This CDR3 reads CASSLDYKRAGANVLTF. The CDR3 bases are TGTGCCAGCAGCTTAGATTATAAGAGGGCCGGGGCCAACGTCCTGACTTTC.

For this clone: A junction boundary mismatches the germline segment, possibly from a read error. The gene calls are TRBV5-6 and TRBJ1-2; D remains unclear. The CDR3 is 16 amino acids. Germline loops: CDR1 SGHDT, CDR2 YYEEEE. CDR3 amino acids: CASSERVSPINFGYTF. CDR3 DNA sequence: TGTGCCAGCAGCGAACGGGTCTCCCCAATAAACTTTGGCTACACCTTC.

The gene calls are TRBV4-1 and TRBJ1-2, with 9 bases that match TRBD1. CDR1 is MGHRA and CDR2 is YSYEKL in the germline V gene. V lost 6 bases and J lost 2; bases outside the gene matches: 7. The CDR3 contains 15 residues. This CDR3 reads CASRQGAATNYGYTF. CDR3 DNA: TGCGCCAGCAGACAGGGGGCGGCCACAAACTATGGCTACACCTTC.

This chain joins TRBV10-3 and TRBJ1-5; 9 nucleotides line up with TRBD1. CDR1 is ENHRY and CDR2 is SYGVKD in the germline V gene. The CDR3 has 13 amino acids. The V gene end was trimmed by 10 bases and the J gene end by 5 bases; junction bases not matched to a gene: 6. In DNA form, the CDR3 reads TGTGCCAACGCCCGGGACAGGGATCAGCCCCAGCATTTT. Translating gives CANARDRDQPQHF.

The chain couples TRBV30 to TRBJ2-1; TRBD2 matches 8 bases. The ends lost 5 bases at V and 6 bases at J; junction bases unmatched: 9. CDR3 length equals 14 residues. Per germline, CDR1 GTSNPN and CDR2 SVGIG (reference sequence). In DNA, the CDR3 is TGTGCCTGGGCCCGAGCGGGAGTGGCCAATGAGCAGTTCTTC. It yields the protein CAWARAGVANEQFF. The variable domain in full, with the rest retrieved from reference TRBV30 and TRBJ2-1, is SQTIHQWPATLVQPVGSPLSLECTVEGTSNPNLYWYRQAAGRGLQLLFYSVGIGQISSEVPQNLSASRPQDRQFILSSKKLLLSDSGFYLCAWARAGVANEQFFGPGTRLTVL.

V is TRBV5-1 and J is TRBJ2-5; 7 bases line up with TRBD1. Trimming at V came to 4 bases and at J to 2 bases, leaving 5 bases not matched to a gene. The CDR3 totals 14 residues. CDR1 is SGHRS and CDR2 is YFSETQ in the germline V gene. CDR3 DNA: TGCGCCAGCAGCCCCCCGGGACAGCAAGAGACCCAGTACTTC. Protein sequence: CASSPPGQQETQYF.

The chain recombines TRBV11-2 with TRBJ2-3; 11 positions match TRBD2. The length of the CDR3 is 16 residues. CDR1 is SGHAT and CDR2 is FQNNGV in the germline V gene. Losses at the gene ends were 4 bases for V and 1 base for J; bases not matched to a gene: 4. For the CDR3, the DNA is TGTGCCAGCAGCTGGATAGCGGGGGGGGGCACAGATACGCAGTATTTT. Protein product: CASSWIAGGGTDTQYF. Full variable domain (outside the CDR3, taken from reference TRBV11-2 and TRBJ2-3): EAGVAQSPRYKIIEKRQSVAFWCNPISGHATLYWYQQILGQGPKLLIQFQNNGVVDDSQLPKDRFSAERLKGVDSTLKIQPAKLEDSAVYLCASSWIAGGGTDTQYFGPGTRLTVL.

This clone was observed once. The junction departs from the called germline gene at one end, perhaps through a read error. V and J are TRBV7-7 and TRBJ2-5, with D tentatively TRBD1 (5 bases). CDR1 SSHAT and CDR2 FNYEAQ come from the germline V gene (reference sequence). The length of the CDR3 is 13 residues. The CDR3 loop is CASSSRTLETQYF. CDR3 coding DNA: TGTGCTAGCAGCAGCAGGACATTGGAGACCCAGTACTTC.

This sequence joins TRBV4-1 and TRBJ1-6, with 9 nucleotides matching TRBD1. Looked up from germline, CDR1 is MGHRA and CDR2 is YSYEKL. V lost 3 bases and J lost 10; bases outside the gene matches: 7. The CDR3 loop spans 15 amino acids. The CDR3 DNA reads as TGCGCCAGCAGCCAGGCACAGGGGGCTGAGTCACCCCTCCACTTT. It yields the protein CASSQAQGAESPLHF.

The chain couples TRBV9 to TRBJ2-1; TRBD1 aligns across 10 bases. The CDR3 contains 19 residues. Germline V lookup: CDR1 SGDLS, CDR2 YYNGEE. Losses at the gene ends were 3 bases for V and 0 bases for J; bases not matched to a gene: 12. CDR3 amino acids: CASSAASGTGVSSYNEQFF. For the CDR3, the DNA is TGTGCCAGCAGCGCCGCGTCCGGGACAGGGGTAAGCTCCTACAATGAGCAGTTCTTC.

The rearrangement links TRBV29-1 to TRBJ1-1; D ambiguous. The CDR3 runs to 13 residues. Germline assignment: CDR1 SQVTM and CDR2 ANQGSEA. Trimming cost V 6 bases and J 5 bases, with 16 bases left between them. The CDR3, as DNA: TGCAGCGTGGGCCGGGGATCGAGGACTGAAGCTTTCTTT. This translates into CSVGRGSRTEAFF.

The genes are TRBV5-1 and TRBJ2-7, with TRBD2 matching 7 bases. Per the germline V gene, CDR1 is SGHRS and CDR2 is YFSETQ. The CDR3 extends over 12 amino acids. The ends lost 4 bases at V and 6 bases at J; junction bases unmatched: 4. The CDR3 reads CASSRGDREQYF. The CDR3 coding sequence is TGCGCCAGCAGCCGGGGGGACCGCGAGCAGTACTTC.

The chain couples TRBV5-1 to TRBJ2-3, with D tentatively TRBD2 (6 bases). Germline CDR1 reads SGHRS; CDR2 reads YFSETQ. Trimming cost V 2 bases and J 4 bases, with 11 bases left between them. This CDR3 spans 14 amino acids. The DNA of the CDR3 is TGCGCCAGCAGCTTCGGGGGTTGGGCAGATACGCAGTATTTT. Its protein product is CASSFGGWADTQYF.

This chain uses TRBV19 with TRBJ1-2, with D perhaps matching TRBD1 (5 bases). The CDR3 has 11 residues. Germline assignment: CDR1 LNHDA and CDR2 SQIVND (reference sequence). Trimming removed 8 bases from V and 8 bases from J, with 12 bases in between. The CDR3, as DNA: TGTGCCAGTGCAGGGAATTACGGCTACACCTTC. Encoded protein: CASAGNYGYTF.

The chain has TRBV9 and TRBJ1-2; 7 bases align to TRBD1. CDR3 length: 13 amino acids. Germline assignment: CDR1 SGDLS and CDR2 YYNGEE. Trimming cost V 0 bases and J 8 bases; bases outside gene matches: 4. This chain's CDR3 is CASSVGQGGGYTF. The CDR3 DNA follows: TGTGCCAGCAGCGTAGGACAGGGCGGGGGCTACACCTTC.

This clone was counted once. At the DNA level, this CDR3 is encoded by other sequences in the same sample as well. The chain employs TRBV7-2 and TRBJ2-5; weak D call: TRBD1 (6 bases). Germline V gene sequence: CDR1 SGHTA, CDR2 FQGNSA. V was clipped by 1 base and J by 5 bases, with 11 bases between them. The CDR3 extends over 14 amino acids. The CDR3 sequence: CASSLGGPLETQYF. The CDR3, as DNA: TGTGCCAGCAGCTTAGGGGGGCCTTTGGAGACCCAGTACTTC.

V is TRBV15 and J is TRBJ1-2; no clear D. V dropped 4 bases and J dropped 0 bases, with 6 bases sitting between them. This CDR3 has 13 amino acids. Germline CDR1 reads LNHNV; CDR2 reads YYDKDF (reference sequence). The CDR3 DNA follows: TGTGCCACCAGCACACGAGCTAACTATGGCTACACCTTC. This encodes CATSTRANYGYTF. The full variable domain, in which reference TRBV15 and TRBJ1-2 provide the parts outside the CDR3, is DAMVIQNPRYQVTQFGKPVTLSCSQTLNHNVMYWYQQKSSQAPKLLFHYYDKDFNNEADTPDNFQSRRPNTSFCFLDIRSPGLGDTAMYLCATSTRANYGYTFGSGTRLTVV.

The chain carries TRBV5-3 and TRBJ1-3, with 9 bases aligning to TRBD1. TRBV5-3 is noted as an ORF with a role that remains uncertain. The CDR3 runs 17 residues. The junction had 7 bases not matched to a gene; V was cut back by 3 bases and J by 0 bases. The CDR3 protein is CARSWPTGGVSGNTIYF. In DNA, the CDR3 is TGTGCCAGAAGCTGGCCTACAGGGGGCGTCTCTGGAAACACCATATATTTT.

The chain carries TRBV19 and TRBJ2-7; 12 bases line up with TRBD2. Looked up from germline, CDR1 is LNHDA and CDR2 is SQIVND (reference sequence). This CDR3 is 16 amino acids long. V shed 10 bases and J 2 bases; nucleotides not matched to a gene: 12. Written as DNA, the CDR3 is TGTGCCACCCGCGCTAGCGGGAGGGAAATGACCTACGAGCAGTACTTC. The encoded protein is CATRASGREMTYEQYF.

The chain is built from TRBV6-5 and TRBJ1-1; D gene uncertain. Germline lookup yields CDR1 MNHEY and CDR2 SVGAGI. This CDR3 is built from 14 residues. The V and J ends lost 3 bases and 5 bases respectively, with 13 bases between them. CDR3 protein: CASSYRRGKTEAFF. CDR3 bases: TGTGCCAGCAGTTATAGGCGGGGAAAGACTGAAGCTTTCTTT.

This CDR3 reads CASSSLTRRLSVTQYF. The CDR3, as DNA: TGTGCCAGCAGCTCCCTGACTAGGAGGCTTTCAGTTACGCAGTATTTT. J is TRBJ2-3 and V is TRBV11-2; possible D gene TRBD2, 6 bases. This CDR3 has 16 amino acids. Trimming stripped 4 bases from V and 8 bases from J, with 22 bases between. Germline lookup yields CDR1 SGHAT and CDR2 FQNNGV.

This clone came up once. The chain joins TRBV27 to TRBJ2-2; D is uncertain. Trimming took off 0 bases at V and 8 bases at J, with 22 bases between the two ends. The CDR3 covers 18 residues. Germline assignment: CDR1 MNHEY and CDR2 SMNVEV (reference sequence). CDR3 loop: CASSLSTERPRRGGELFF. The CDR3 nucleotides are TGTGCCAGCAGTTTATCGACGGAACGCCCCCGGCGCGGAGGGGAGCTGTTTTTT.

The J gene is TRBJ1-4, the V gene TRBV19; TRBD1 might be the D (6 bases). Germline CDR1 is LNHDA and CDR2 is SQIVND (reference sequence). V lost 6 bases and J lost 11, with 13 bases in between. This CDR3 spans 12 amino acids. CDR3 sequence (DNA): TGTGCCAGTAGACAACAGGGCGGGAAACTGTTTTTT. Amino acid sequence: CASRQQGGKLFF.

The J gene is TRBJ2-7, the V gene TRBV18; the match to TRBD1 covers 10 bases. This CDR3 has 16 amino acids. The V segment lost 3 bases and the J segment 4 bases; nucleotides outside the gene matches: 9. The germline CDR1 and CDR2 sequences are KGHSH and LQKENI. The CDR3 protein is CASSPTGQGGSYEQYF. The CDR3 DNA follows: TGTGCCAGCTCACCGACCGGACAGGGGGGGTCGTACGAGCAGTACTTC.